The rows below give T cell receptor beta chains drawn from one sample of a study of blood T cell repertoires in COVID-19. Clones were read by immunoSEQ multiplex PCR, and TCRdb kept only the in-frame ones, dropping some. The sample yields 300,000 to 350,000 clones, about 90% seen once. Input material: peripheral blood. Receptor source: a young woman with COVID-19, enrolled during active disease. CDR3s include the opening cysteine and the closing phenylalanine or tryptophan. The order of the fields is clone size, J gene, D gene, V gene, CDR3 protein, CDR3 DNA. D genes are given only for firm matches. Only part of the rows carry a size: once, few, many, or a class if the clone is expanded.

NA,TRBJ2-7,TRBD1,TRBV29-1,CSALAGTASYEQYF,TGCAGCGCTCTCGCCGGGACAGCTTCCTACGAGCAGTACTTC
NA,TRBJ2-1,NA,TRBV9,CASSESGSSYNEQFF,TGTGCCAGCAGCGAAAGCGGTAGCTCCTACAATGAGCAGTTCTTC
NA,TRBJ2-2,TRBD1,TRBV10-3,CAIRRQGNTGELFF,TGTGCCATCAGACGACAGGGGAACACCGGGGAGCTGTTTTTT
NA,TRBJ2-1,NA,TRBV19,CASSIDRRLSYNEQFF,TGTGCCAGTAGTATAGACCGGCGGCTCTCCTACAATGAGCAGTTCTTC
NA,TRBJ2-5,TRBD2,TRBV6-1,CASSGRLRPSGGGETQYF,TGTGCCAGCAGTGGCCGCTTAAGACCTAGCGGGGGGGGAGAGACCCAGTACTTC
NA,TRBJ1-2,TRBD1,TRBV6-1,CASSEAPPGTGDNYGYTF,TGTGCCAGCAGTGAAGCGCCTCCAGGGACAGGGGACAACTATGGCTACACCTTC
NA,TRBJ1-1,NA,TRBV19,CASSIGAGTEAFF,TGTGCCAGTAGTATAGGGGCAGGGACTGAAGCTTTCTTT
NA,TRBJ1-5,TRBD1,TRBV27,CASSFTDRSQPQHF,TGTGCCAGCAGTTTTACGGACAGGTCTCAGCCCCAGCATTTT
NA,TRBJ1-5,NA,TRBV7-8,CASSLVVLQAAAVQPQHF,TGTGCCAGCAGCTTAGTGGTCCTACAAGCCGCTGCGGTTCAGCCCCAGCATTTT
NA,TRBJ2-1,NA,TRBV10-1,CASSESATYSQFF,TGCGCCAGCAGTGAGTCGGCGACTTATTCGCAGTTCTTC
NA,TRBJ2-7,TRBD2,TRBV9,CASSPFSGSLYF,TGTGCCAGCAGCCCCTTTAGCGGGAGTCTGTACTTC
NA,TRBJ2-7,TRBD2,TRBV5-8,CASSLEVAGDYEQYF,TGTGCCAGCAGCTTGGAGGTAGCGGGAGATTACGAGCAGTACTTC
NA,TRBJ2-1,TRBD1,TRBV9,CASSATGTIYNEQFF,TGTGCCAGCAGCGCGACAGGGACAATTTACAATGAGCAGTTCTTC
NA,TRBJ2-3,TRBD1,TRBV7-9,CASSLGQGVVDTQYF,TGTGCCAGCAGCTTAGGCCAGGGGGTTGTAGATACGCAGTATTTT
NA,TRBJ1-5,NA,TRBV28,CASSKPYSNQPQHF,TGTGCCAGCAGTAAGCCGTATAGCAATCAGCCCCAGCATTTT
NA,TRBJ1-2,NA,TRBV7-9,CASSSQGYSYTF,TGTGCCAGCAGCTCACAGGGTTACAGCTACACCTTC
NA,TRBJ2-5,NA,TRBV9,CASSGARRQSQETQYF,TGTGCCAGCAGCGGGGCCCGGCGACAGTCCCAAGAGACCCAGTACTTC
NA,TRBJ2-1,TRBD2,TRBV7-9,CASSKTSGRFYNEQFF,TGTGCCAGCAGCAAAACCAGCGGGAGGTTCTACAATGAGCAGTTCTTC
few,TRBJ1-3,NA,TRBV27,CASSLTDSGNTIYF,TGTGCCAGCAGTTTGACAGACTCTGGAAACACCATATATTTT
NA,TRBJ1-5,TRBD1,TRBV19,CATADRGGYSNQPQHF,TGTGCCACCGCGGACAGGGGTGGCTATAGCAATCAGCCCCAGCATTTT
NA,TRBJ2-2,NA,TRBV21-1,CASSKAGDAGELFF,TGTGCCAGCAGCAAAGCGGGAGACGCCGGGGAGCTGTTTTTT
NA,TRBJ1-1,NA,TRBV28,CASKRSVLKEAFF,TGTGCCAGCAAACGATCCGTTCTGAAGGAGGCTTTCTTT
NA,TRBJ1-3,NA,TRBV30,CAWSVQGLSAGNTIYF,TGTGCCTGGAGTGTACAGGGTCTGTCGGCTGGAAACACCATATATTTT
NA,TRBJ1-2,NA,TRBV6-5,CASSLGGQNYGYTF,TGTGCCAGCAGTTTGGGGGGGCAGAACTATGGCTACACCTTC
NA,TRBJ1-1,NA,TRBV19,CASSMSGRFAEAFF,TGTGCCAGTAGTATGTCAGGGCGCTTCGCTGAAGCTTTCTTT
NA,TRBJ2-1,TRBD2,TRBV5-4,CASSRDPTSGSHNEQFF,TGTGCCAGCAGCCGTGACCCGACTAGCGGGTCCCACAATGAGCAGTTCTTC
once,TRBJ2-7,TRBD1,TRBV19,CASSNQGAYEQYF,TGTGCCAGTAGTAATCAGGGGGCCTACGAGCAGTACTTC
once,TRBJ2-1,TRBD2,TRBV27,CASSSRKWTSGINEQFF,TGTGCCAGCAGTTCCCGAAAGTGGACTAGCGGGATCAATGAGCAGTTCTTC
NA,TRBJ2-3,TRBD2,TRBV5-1,CASSSIAGETDTQYF,TGCGCCAGCAGCTCTATAGCGGGAGAGACAGATACGCAGTATTTT
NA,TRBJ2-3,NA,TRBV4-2,CASSQRTGNRQIEQYF,TGTGCCAGCAGCCAAAGAACAGGGAACCGCCAAATTGAGCAGTATTTT
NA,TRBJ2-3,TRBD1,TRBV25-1,CASSVFLGTGSSDTQYF,TGTGCCAGCAGTGTATTTCTAGGGACAGGGAGCTCAGATACGCAGTATTTT
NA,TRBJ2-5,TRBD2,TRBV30,CAWSVGLRGTETQYF,TGTGCCTGGAGTGTAGGTTTGCGGGGGACGGAGACCCAGTACTTC
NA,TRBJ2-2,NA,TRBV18,CASSPSSGNTGELFF,TGTGCCAGCTCACCAAGTAGCGGGAACACCGGGGAGCTGTTTTTT
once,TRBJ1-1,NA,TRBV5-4,CASSPGGAVNTEAFF,TGTGCCAGCAGCCCCGGCGGGGCGGTAAACACTGAAGCTTTCTTT
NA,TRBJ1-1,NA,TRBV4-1,CASSQGGGRGNTEAFF,TGCGCCAGCAGCCAAGGGGGGGGCAGGGGAAACACTGAAGCTTTCTTT
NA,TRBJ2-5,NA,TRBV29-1,CSVEDTEVGFETQYF,TGCAGCGTTGAAGATACAGAAGTAGGATTTGAGACCCAGTACTTC
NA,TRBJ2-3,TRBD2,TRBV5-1,CASSPLRTSEDTQYF,TGCGCCAGCAGCCCCCTCCGGACTAGCGAAGATACGCAGTATTTT
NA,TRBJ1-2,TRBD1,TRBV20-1,CSASGQGGDGYTF,TGCAGTGCTAGTGGACAGGGGGGCGATGGCTACACCTTC
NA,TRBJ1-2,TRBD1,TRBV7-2,CASSSPGTGRGGYTF,TGTGCCAGCAGCTCCCCCGGGACAGGGAGGGGCGGCTACACCTTC
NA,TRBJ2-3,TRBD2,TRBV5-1,CASSLALAGRDTQYF,TGCGCCAGCAGCTTGGCACTAGCGGGACGAGATACGCAGTATTTT
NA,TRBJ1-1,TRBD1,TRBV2,CASSLRGVGVTEAFF,TGTGCCAGCAGCCTCAGGGGGGTCGGGGTGACTGAAGCTTTCTTT
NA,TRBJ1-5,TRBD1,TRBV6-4,CASSDSDRGGQPQHF,TGTGCCAGCAGTGACTCCGACAGGGGAGGTCAGCCCCAGCATTTT
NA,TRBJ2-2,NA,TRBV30,CAWSWEYTGELFF,TGTGCCTGGAGTTGGGAGTACACCGGGGAGCTGTTTTTT
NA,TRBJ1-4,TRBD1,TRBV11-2,CASSLVTGGNEKLFF,TGTGCCAGCAGCTTAGTCACAGGGGGAAATGAAAAACTGTTTTTT
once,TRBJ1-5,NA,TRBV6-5,CASSLDSFRNQPQHF,TGTGCCAGCAGTCTAGACAGCTTTCGGAATCAGCCCCAGCATTTT
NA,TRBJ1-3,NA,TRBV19,CASRRQHFSGNTIYF,TGTGCCAGTAGGAGACAGCACTTCTCTGGAAACACCATATATTTT
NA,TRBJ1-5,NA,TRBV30,CAWGPGGNQPQHF,TGTGCCTGGGGGCCGGGCGGGAATCAGCCCCAGCATTTT
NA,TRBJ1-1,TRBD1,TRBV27,CASSPTTGKGTEAFF,TGTGCCAGCAGTCCTACGACAGGGAAGGGCACTGAAGCTTTCTTT
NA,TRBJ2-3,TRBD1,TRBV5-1,CASSLRTGGADTQYF,TGCGCCAGCAGCTTAAGGACAGGGGGCGCGGATACGCAGTATTTT
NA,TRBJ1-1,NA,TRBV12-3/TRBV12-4,CASSWSGPEAFF,TGTGCCAGCAGTTGGAGTGGCCCTGAAGCTTTCTTT
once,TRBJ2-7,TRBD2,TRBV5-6,CASSLLADYEQYF,TGTGCCAGCAGCTTGCTAGCGGATTACGAGCAGTACTTC
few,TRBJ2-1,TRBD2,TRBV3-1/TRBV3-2,CASTGLAGDSYNEQFF,TGTGCCAGCACTGGACTAGCGGGAGACTCCTACAATGAGCAGTTCTTC
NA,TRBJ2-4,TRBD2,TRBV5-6,CASGRLAGAKNIQYF,TGTGCCAGCGGCAGACTAGCGGGAGCCAAAAACATTCAGTACTTC
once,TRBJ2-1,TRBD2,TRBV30,CAWSVPQTSGIANEQFF,TGTGCCTGGAGTGTACCCCAAACTAGCGGGATTGCCAATGAGCAGTTCTTC
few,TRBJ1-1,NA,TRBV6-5,CASRVPGQNTEAFF,TGTGCCAGCAGGGTTCCGGGACAGAACACTGAAGCTTTCTTT
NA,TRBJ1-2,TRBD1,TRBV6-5,CASSAGQIKGYTF,TGTGCCAGCAGCGCGGGACAGATTAAGGGCTACACCTTC
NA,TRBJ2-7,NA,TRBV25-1,CASSGRRASYEQYF,TGTGCCAGCAGTGGTAGGAGGGCCTCCTACGAGCAGTACTTC
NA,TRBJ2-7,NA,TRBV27,CASSPPSSTARGQYF,TGTGCCAGCAGCCCCCCGTCTTCAACAGCAAGGGGGCAGTACTTC
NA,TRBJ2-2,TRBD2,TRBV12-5,CASGLPGLDLSGELFF,TGTGCTAGTGGTTTGCCGGGACTAGATTTGTCCGGGGAGCTGTTTTTT
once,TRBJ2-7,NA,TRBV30,CAWSEMDSDEQYF,TGTGCCTGGAGTGAAATGGACAGCGACGAGCAGTACTTC